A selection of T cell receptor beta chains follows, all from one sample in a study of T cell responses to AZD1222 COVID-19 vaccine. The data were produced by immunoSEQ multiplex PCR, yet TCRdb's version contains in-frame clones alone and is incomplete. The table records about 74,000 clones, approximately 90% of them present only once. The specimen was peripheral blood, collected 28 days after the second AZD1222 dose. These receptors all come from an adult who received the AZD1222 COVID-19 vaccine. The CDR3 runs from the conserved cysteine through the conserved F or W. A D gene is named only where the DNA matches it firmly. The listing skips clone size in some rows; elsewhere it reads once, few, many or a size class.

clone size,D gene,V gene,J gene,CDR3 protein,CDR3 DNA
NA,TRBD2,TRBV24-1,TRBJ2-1,CATHSGRAPYNEQFF,TGTGCCACCCATAGCGGGAGGGCCCCCTACAATGAGCAGTTCTTC
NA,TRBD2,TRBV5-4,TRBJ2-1,CASSSRDYTSGEQFF,TGTGCCAGCAGCAGTCGGGACTACACGTCCGGGGAGCAGTTCTTC
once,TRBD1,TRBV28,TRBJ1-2,CASSLTTGGASF,TGTGCCAGCAGCCTCACTACAGGGGGCGCCTCCTTC
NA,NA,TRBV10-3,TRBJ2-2,CAITSGRGELFF,TGTGCCATCACTTCAGGGCGCGGGGAGCTGTTTTTT
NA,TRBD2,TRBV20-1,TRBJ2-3,CSASRLAGGVGTDTQYF,TGCAGTGCCAGTCGCCTAGCGGGAGGGGTAGGCACAGATACGCAGTATTTT
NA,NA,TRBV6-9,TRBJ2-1,CASSYRGIPYNEQFF,TGTGCCAGCAGTTACCGCGGGATTCCCTACAATGAGCAGTTCTTC
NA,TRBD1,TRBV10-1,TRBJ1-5,CASSLRHSRGLKQPQHF,TGCGCCAGCAGCCTGAGGCACAGCAGGGGGCTTAAGCAGCCCCAGCATTTT
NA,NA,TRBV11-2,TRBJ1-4,CASSPGPNEKLFF,TGTGCCAGCAGCCCGGGACCTAATGAAAAACTGTTTTTT
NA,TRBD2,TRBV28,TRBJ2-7,CASSPPGLDTSF,TGTGCCAGCAGCCCACCGGGACTAGACACCTCTTTC
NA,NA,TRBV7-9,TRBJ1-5,CASSRGGADNQPQHF,TGTGCCAGCAGCCGCGGGGGGGCGGACAATCAGCCCCAGCATTTT
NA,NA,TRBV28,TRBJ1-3,CASRPGQIGNTIYF,TGTGCCAGCAGACCCGGACAAATCGGAAACACCATATATTTT
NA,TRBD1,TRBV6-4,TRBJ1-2,CASSAQTGGAENYGYTF,TGTGCCAGCAGTGCGCAGACAGGGGGCGCCGAAAACTATGGCTACACCTTC
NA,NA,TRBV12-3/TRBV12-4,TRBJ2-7,CASSLASGYEQYF,TGTGCCAGCAGTTTAGCTAGCGGATACGAGCAGTACTTC
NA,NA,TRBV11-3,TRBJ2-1,CASSLDKAVQFF,TGTGCCAGCAGCTTAGATAAGGCTGTGCAGTTCTTC
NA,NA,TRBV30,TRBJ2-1,CAWSVLAQYNEQFF,TGTGCCTGGAGTGTCCTAGCGCAATACAATGAGCAGTTCTTC
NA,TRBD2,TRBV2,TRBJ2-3,CASSVAGDTQYF,TGTGCCAGCAGCGTAGCGGGAGATACGCAGTATTTT
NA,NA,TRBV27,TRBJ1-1,CASSFGPNTEAFF,TGTGCCAGCAGTTTCGGGCCGAACACTGAAGCTTTCTTT